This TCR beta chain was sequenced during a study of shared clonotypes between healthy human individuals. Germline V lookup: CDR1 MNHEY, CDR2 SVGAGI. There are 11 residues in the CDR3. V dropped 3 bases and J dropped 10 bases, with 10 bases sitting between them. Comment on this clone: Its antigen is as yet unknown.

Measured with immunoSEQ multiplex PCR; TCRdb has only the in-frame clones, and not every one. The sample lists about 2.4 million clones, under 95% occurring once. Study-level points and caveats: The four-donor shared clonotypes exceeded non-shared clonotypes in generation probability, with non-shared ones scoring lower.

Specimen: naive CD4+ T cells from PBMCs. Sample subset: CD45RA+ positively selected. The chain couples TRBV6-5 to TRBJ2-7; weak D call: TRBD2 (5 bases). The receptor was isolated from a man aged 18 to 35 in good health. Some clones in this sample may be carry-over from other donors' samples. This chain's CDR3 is CASSYRTYQYF. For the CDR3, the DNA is TGTGCCAGCAGTTATCGGACTTATCAGTACTTC.